One and the same sample provided the 18 T cell receptor beta chains below, sequenced in a study of metastatic and nonmetastatic thyroid tumors. TCRdb re-analyzed the PCR reads using MiXCR. This table holds tens of thousands of clones, about 25% found once. No patient received treatment before thyroid surgery. Material: blood. These receptors were taken from a female donor with papillary thyroid cancer or a benign thyroid nodule (not recorded which). Some clones in this sample may be carry-over from other donors' samples.

This clone was picked up a small number of times. A much larger clone sits a single nucleotide away, making a read error possible. This chain connects TRBV19 to TRBJ2-5; D perhaps matches TRBD2 (6 bases). Germline V gene data show CDR1 as LNHDA and CDR2 as SQIVND (reference sequence). With 4 bases removed from V and 4 bases from J, the gap between germline ends came to 13 bases. The CDR3 contains 14 residues. CDR3 sequence: CASSSRWGGETQYF. The CDR3 DNA reads TGTGCCAGTAGTAGCCGTTGGGGAGGAGAGACCCAGTACTTC.

The V and J genes are TRBV6-1 and TRBJ2-7, with 11 bases fitting TRBD2. Looked up from germline, CDR1 is MNHNS and CDR2 is SASEGT. V shed 6 bases and J 3 bases; nucleotides not matched to a gene: 7. This CDR3 contains 15 residues. The CDR3, as DNA: TGTGCCAGCAGCATACTAGCGGGAGAGGTCTACGAGCAGTACTTC. As protein: CASSILAGEVYEQYF.

By its share, this clone is medium-sized. The chain joins TRBV28 to TRBJ2-3; D possibly corresponds to TRBD1 (5 bases). CDR3 size: 14 residues. Germline-derived CDR1 and CDR2 are MDHEN and SYDVKM. Trimming removed 3 bases from V and 5 bases from J, with 12 bases in between. CDR3 residues: CASSFRNQGDTQYF. DNA for the CDR3: TGTGCCAGCAGTTTTCGTAACCAGGGAGATACGCAGTATTTT.

This clone has a count of ten or more. The chain is built from TRBV7-9 and TRBJ1-1; D is unclear. Germline-derived CDR1 and CDR2 are SEHNR and FQNEAQ (reference sequence). CDR3 length: 14 residues. Trimming shortened V by 1 base and J by 6 bases, and 12 bases separated the two germline ends. The CDR3 sequence is CASSLEQESSEAFF. CDR3 sequence (DNA): TGTGCCAGCAGCTTAGAGCAGGAAAGCTCTGAAGCTTTCTTT.

This clone was seen many times. This chain links TRBV24-1 with TRBJ2-1, with a possible D match to TRBD1 (6 bases). CDR3 length: 17 amino acids. Per the germline V gene, CDR1 is KGHDR and CDR2 is SFDVKD. V was cut by 4 bases and J by 0 bases, with 15 bases left in between. DNA for the CDR3: TGTGCCACCAGTGACTCCTTAGACAGGAGCTCCTACAATGAGCAGTTCTTC. Translation: CATSDSLDRSSYNEQFF.

Comment on this clone: The germline gene is not matched at one end of the junction; a read error may be the cause. This chain connects TRBV28 to TRBJ2-2; 10 bases are a match to TRBD2. The germline gives CDR1 MDHEN, CDR2 SYDVKM. The CDR3 spans 15 residues. As DNA, the CDR3 is TGTGTCAGCAGCCTCAGCGGGAGGGGAACCGCGGAGCTGTTTTTT. Its translation is CVSSLSGRGTAELFF. The full variable domain, in which reference TRBV28 and TRBJ2-2 provide the parts outside the CDR3, is DVKVTQSSRYLVKRTGEKVFLECVQDMDHENMFWYRQDPGLGLRLIYFSYDVKMKEKGDIPEGYSVSREKKERFSLILESASTNQTSMYLCVSSLSGRGTAELFFGEGSRLTVL.

This clone was seen repeatedly, ten times or more. The chain employs TRBV5-4 and TRBJ1-1; D may be TRBD1 (6 bases). The V and J ends lost 2 bases and 6 bases respectively, with 11 bases between them. Germline V gene lookup returns CDR1 SGHNT and CDR2 YYREEE (reference sequence). CDR3 length: 13 amino acids. CDR3 sequence reads: CASSLTGSSEAFF. The DNA of the CDR3 is TGTGCCAGCAGCTTAACAGGGAGCTCTGAAGCTTTCTTT.

The chain has TRBV4-1 and TRBJ1-5; D gene uncertain. Germline values: CDR1 MGHRA, CDR2 YSYEKL. V was cut by 2 bases and J by 6 bases, with 8 bases left in between. This CDR3 is 13 amino acids long. Here the CDR3 DNA reads TGCGCCAGCAGCCAACTGGTTGGTCAGCCCCAGCATTTT. It encodes CASSQLVGQPQHF.

This clone was recorded at least ten times. The chain joins TRBV7-8 to TRBJ2-3, with 10 bases that match TRBD2. Germline V gives CDR1 SGHVS, CDR2 FQNEAQ. The CDR3 totals 16 residues. With V trimmed by 5 bases and J by 7 bases, 12 bases remained unmatched. The CDR3 sequence is CASSTYDSGRTNTQYF. In nucleotides, the CDR3 is TGTGCCAGCAGCACCTATGATAGCGGGAGGACGAATACGCAGTATTTT.

This clone was detected ten times or more. This chain uses TRBV9 with TRBJ2-5, with D hard to call. V lost 4 bases and J lost 3, with 13 bases in between. CDR3 length: 14 residues. Germline assignment: CDR1 SGDLS and CDR2 YYNGEE. The CDR3 spells CASSFLGLEETQYF. In DNA form, the CDR3 reads TGTGCCAGCAGCTTCCTAGGGCTGGAAGAGACCCAGTACTTC.

The V gene is TRBV12-3 or TRBV12-4, the J gene TRBJ1-5, with TRBD1 matching 7 bases. The length of the CDR3 is 14 residues. The J segment lost 4 bases and the V segment lost 8 bases, leaving 8 bases of the junction unmatched. CDR3 coding DNA: TGTGCCAGCGGAGAGGGGGCACGGAATCAGCCCCAGCATTTT. This gives the protein CASGEGARNQPQHF.

This clone was seen only a few times. This sequence joins TRBV28 and TRBJ2-3; D gene unclear. Trimming took off 5 bases at V and 6 bases at J, with 18 bases between the two ends. The germline V gene has CDR1 MDHEN and CDR2 SYDVKM. The CDR3 contains 15 residues. This chain's CDR3 is CASSAPSVASDTQYF. Here the CDR3 DNA reads TGTGCCAGCAGTGCCCCCAGTGTCGCCTCTGATACGCAGTATTTT.

This clone has at least ten counts. This specimen includes other DNA sequences encoding the same CDR3. DNA of the CDR3: TGTGCCAGCAGCGACCGGGACCCCAAGTTTCCGAATGAGCAGTTCTTC. Protein product: CASSDRDPKFPNEQFF. The chain uses TRBV9 and TRBJ2-1; D may be TRBD1 or TRBD2 (5 bases each). The CDR3 sequence is 16 residues long. CDR1 and CDR2 (germline): SGDLS, YYNGEE. Trimming removed 3 bases at V and 7 bases at J, with 20 bases between. The whole variable domain, filled in from reference TRBV9 and TRBJ2-1, reads DSGVTQTPKHLITATGQRVTLRCSPRSGDLSVYWYQQSLDQGLQFLIQYYNGEERAKGNILERFSAQQFPDLHSELNLSSLELGDSALYFCASSDRDPKFPNEQFFGPGTRLTVL.

This clone has a count of ten or more. The chain uses TRBV9 and TRBJ1-1; the D gene is possibly TRBD1 (5 bases). The CDR3 loop spans 15 amino acids. V dropped 0 bases and J dropped 4 bases, with 13 bases sitting between them. Germline CDR1 is SGDLS and CDR2 is YYNGEE. This CDR3 reads CASSVDESGGTEAFF. The CDR3 DNA reads TGTGCCAGCAGCGTAGACGAGTCTGGGGGCACTGAAGCTTTCTTT.

As concerns this clone: A read error is possible here, since a much larger clone lies one base away. The V gene is TRBV10-2, the J gene TRBJ2-1, with 12 bases lining up with TRBD2. Per germline, CDR1 WSHSY and CDR2 SAAADI. The CDR3 has 15 residues. CDR3 sequence (DNA): TGCGCCAGCGGTGAGTGGACTAGCGGGGTCGATGAGCAGTTCTTC. This sequence encodes CASGEWTSGVDEQFF.

This clone is classed as medium-sized. The genes are TRBV4-3 and TRBJ2-1, with 14 bases matching TRBD2. Germline CDR1 LGHNA, CDR2 YSLEER. This CDR3 is built from 15 residues. V lost 4 bases to trimming and J lost 7 bases; unmatched junction nucleotides: 3. CDR3 in DNA: TGCGCCAGCAGCCGAGGGACTAGCGGGAGAAATGAGCAGTTCTTC. Translation: CASSRGTSGRNEQFF.

Notes on this clone: An end of the junction does not agree with germline; a read error may underlie this. The rearrangement joins TRBV28 to TRBJ1-4; no clear D gene. There are 12 residues in the CDR3. Germline CDR1 MDHEN, CDR2 SYDVKM. CDR3 sequence: CASSGLVERLFF. CDR3 DNA sequence: TGTGCCAGCAGTGGGCTTGTTGAAAGACTGTTTTTT.

This clone was counted ten times or more. This chain joins TRBV5-6 and TRBJ2-7, with D maybe TRBD2 (6 bases). Trimming removed 2 bases at V and 1 base at J, with 19 bases between. This CDR3 spans 17 amino acids. Germline CDR1 and CDR2: SGHDT and YYEEEE. CDR3 in DNA: TGTGCCAGCAGCTTATATTACTCGGCGGGGCAATCCTACGAGCAGTACTTC. Its protein is CASSLYYSAGQSYEQYF.